There are a few counts of the clone carrying this T cell receptor beta chain. This sample is drawn from a study of blood T cells in healthy people across ages. The CDR3 runs 15 residues. The germline V gene encodes CDR1 SGHRS and CDR2 YFSETQ. Trimming cost V 3 bases and J 11 bases, with 23 bases left between them. Primers used in a second PCR of roughly 6 to 11 cycles were a sample-barcoded 5' primer and a J-beta primer mix. TCRdb fed the 5' RACE reads into MiXCR, producing one record per CDR3 protein. Of hundreds of thousands of distinct CDR3 sequences in the sample, around 21% were seen once. The sequence came from a man aged 65 to 85 in good health. V gene TRBV5-1 combines with J gene TRBJ2-5; perhaps D is TRBD1 or TRBD2 (5 bases each). Specimen: blood. CDR3 in DNA: TGCGCCAGCAGCTCGACTCCGGGACGGACGTGGGAGCAGTACTTC. This translates into CASSSTPGRTWEQYF.